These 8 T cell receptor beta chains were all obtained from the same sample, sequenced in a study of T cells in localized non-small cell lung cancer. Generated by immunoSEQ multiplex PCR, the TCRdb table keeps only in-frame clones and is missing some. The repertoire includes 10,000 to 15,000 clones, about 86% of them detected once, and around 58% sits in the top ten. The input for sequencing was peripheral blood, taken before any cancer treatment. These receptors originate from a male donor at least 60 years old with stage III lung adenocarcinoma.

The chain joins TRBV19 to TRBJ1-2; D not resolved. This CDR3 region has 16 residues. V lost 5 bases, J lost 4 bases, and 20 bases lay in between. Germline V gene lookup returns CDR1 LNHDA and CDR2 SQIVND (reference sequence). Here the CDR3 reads CASSRTSSGPSYGYTF. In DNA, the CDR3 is TGTGCCAGTAGTCGGACTTCTTCGGGCCCTTCCTATGGCTACACCTTC.

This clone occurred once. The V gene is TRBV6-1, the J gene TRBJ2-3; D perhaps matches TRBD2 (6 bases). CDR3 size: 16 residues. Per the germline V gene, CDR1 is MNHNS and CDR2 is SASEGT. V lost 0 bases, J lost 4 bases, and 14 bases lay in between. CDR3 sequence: CASSEARRELADTQYF. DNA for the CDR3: TGTGCCAGCAGTGAAGCGCGGAGGGAGCTGGCAGATACGCAGTATTTT.

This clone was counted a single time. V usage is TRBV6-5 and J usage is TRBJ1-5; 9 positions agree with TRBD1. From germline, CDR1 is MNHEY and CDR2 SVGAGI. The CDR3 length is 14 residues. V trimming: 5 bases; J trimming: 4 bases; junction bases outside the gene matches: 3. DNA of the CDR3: TGTGCCAGCAGTAAGGGACAGGGAAATCAGCCCCAGCATTTT. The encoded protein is CASSKGQGNQPQHF.

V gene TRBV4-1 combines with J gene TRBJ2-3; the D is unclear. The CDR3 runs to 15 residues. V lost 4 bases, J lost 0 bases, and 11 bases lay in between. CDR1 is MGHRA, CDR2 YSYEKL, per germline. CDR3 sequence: CASSPGPLSTDTQYF. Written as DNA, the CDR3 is TGCGCCAGCAGCCCCGGGCCTCTTAGCACAGATACGCAGTATTTT.

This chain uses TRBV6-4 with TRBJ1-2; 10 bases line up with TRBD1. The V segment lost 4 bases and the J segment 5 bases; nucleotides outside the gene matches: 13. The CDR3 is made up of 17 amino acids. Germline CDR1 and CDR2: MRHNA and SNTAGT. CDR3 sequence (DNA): TGTGCCAGCAGTGCGGGACAGGGGTTAGGTTTTGAATATGGCTACACCTTC. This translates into CASSAGQGLGFEYGYTF.

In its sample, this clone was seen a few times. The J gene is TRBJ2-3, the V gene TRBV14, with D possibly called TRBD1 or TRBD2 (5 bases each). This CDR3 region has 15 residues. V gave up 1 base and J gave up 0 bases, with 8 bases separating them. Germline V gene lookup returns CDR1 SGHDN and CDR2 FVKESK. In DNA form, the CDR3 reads TGTGCCAGCAGCCAAGCGGGACCTAGCACAGATACGCAGTATTTT. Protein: CASSQAGPSTDTQYF. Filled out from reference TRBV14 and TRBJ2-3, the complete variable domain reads EAGVTQFPSHSVIEKGQTVTLRCDPISGHDNLYWYRRVMGKEIKFLLHFVKESKQDESGMPNNRFLAERTGGTYSTLKVQPAELEDSGVYFCASSQAGPSTDTQYFGPGTRLTVL.

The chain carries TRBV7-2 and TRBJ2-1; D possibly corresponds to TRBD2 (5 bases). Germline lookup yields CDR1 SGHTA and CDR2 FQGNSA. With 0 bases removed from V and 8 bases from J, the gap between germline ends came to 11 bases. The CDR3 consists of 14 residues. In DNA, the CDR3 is TGTGCCAGCAGCTTAGCGGGAGTCGGAGATGAGCAGTTCTTC. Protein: CASSLAGVGDEQFF.

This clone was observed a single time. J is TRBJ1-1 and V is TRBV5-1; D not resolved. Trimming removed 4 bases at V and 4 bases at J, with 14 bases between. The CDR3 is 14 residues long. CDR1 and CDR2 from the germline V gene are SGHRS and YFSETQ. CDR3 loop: CASSPHEGSTEAFF. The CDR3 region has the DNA TGCGCCAGCAGCCCTCACGAGGGATCCACTGAAGCTTTCTTT. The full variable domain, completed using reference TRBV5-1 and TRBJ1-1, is KAGVTQTPRYLIKTRGQQVTLSCSPISGHRSVSWYQQTPGQGLQFLFEYFSETQRNKGNFPGRFSGRQFSNSRSEMNVSTLELGDSALYLCASSPHEGSTEAFFGQGTRLTVV.